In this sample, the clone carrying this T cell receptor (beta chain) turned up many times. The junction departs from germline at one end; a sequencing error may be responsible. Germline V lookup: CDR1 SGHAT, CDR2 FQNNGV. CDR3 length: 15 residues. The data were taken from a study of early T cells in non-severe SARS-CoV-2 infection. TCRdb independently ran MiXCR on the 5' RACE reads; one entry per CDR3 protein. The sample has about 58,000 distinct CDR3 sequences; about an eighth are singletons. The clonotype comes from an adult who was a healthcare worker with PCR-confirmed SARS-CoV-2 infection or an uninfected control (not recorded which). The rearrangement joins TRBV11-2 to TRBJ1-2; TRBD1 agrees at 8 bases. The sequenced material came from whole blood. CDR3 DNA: TGTGCCAGCAGTTTAGCTCCAGGGGGCGCAGGGGGCTACACCTTC. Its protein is CASSLAPGGAGGYTF.